Listed below are T cell receptor beta chains from one sample, sequenced in a study of naive and memory T cell subsets. TCRdb recomputed calls from the UMI-ligation and nested PCR reads with MiXCR, one row per CDR3 protein. The sample shows 140,000 to 150,000 distinct CDR3 sequences, 22% of them seen only once. Sequencing used naive CD4+ T cells from blood. The receptors stem from a human donor in good health. CDR3s include the opening cysteine and the closing phenylalanine or tryptophan. A D gene is named only where the DNA matches it firmly. Only part of the rows carry a size: once, few, many, or a class if the clone is expanded.

>NA|TRBV20-1|TRBJ2-3|few
CSARGAGLSTDTQYF
TGCAGTGCTAGAGGGGCGGGATTAAGCACAGATACGCAGTATTTT
>NA|TRBV3-1|TRBJ2-3|few
CASSPLGQGWDTQYF
TGTGCCAGCAGCCCCTTGGGGCAGGGGTGGGATACGCAGTATTTT
>NA|TRBV6-1|TRBJ2-5|NA
CASRTAIGETQYF
TGTGCCTCGCGGACGGCAATCGGCGAGACCCAGTACTTC
>NA|TRBV5-6|TRBJ2-5|few
CASSLAGLGQETQYF
TGTGCCAGCAGCTTGGCAGGGCTAGGGCAAGAGACCCAGTACTTC
>NA|TRBV18|TRBJ2-2|NA
CASSPPYRDTGELFF
TGTGCCAGCTCACCACCATACCGGGACACCGGGGAGCTGTTTTTT
>NA|TRBV29-1|TRBJ2-7|NA
CSVEVGLTYEQYF
TGCAGCGTTGAAGTCGGTTTAACCTACGAGCAGTACTTC
>TRBD1|TRBV6-1|TRBJ2-2|few
CASSEAFPGQGKTGELFF
TGTGCCAGCAGTGAAGCGTTTCCGGGACAGGGCAAAACCGGGGAGCTGTTTTTT
>NA|TRBV7-9|TRBJ1-1|NA
CASSNPRAGADTEAFF
TGTGCCAGCAGCAACCCGCGGGCAGGGGCGGACACTGAAGCTTTCTTT
>NA|TRBV6-6|TRBJ1-1|few
CASSPKANTEAFF
TGTGCCAGCAGTCCAAAAGCGAACACTGAAGCTTTCTTT
>NA|TRBV28|TRBJ2-6|few
CASSLLWGIGSGANVLTF
TGTGCCAGCAGTTTATTATGGGGGATAGGATCTGGGGCCAACGTCCTGACTTTC
>NA|TRBV20-1|TRBJ1-3|NA
CSARDWGEGNTIYF
TGCAGTGCTAGAGATTGGGGTGAGGGAAACACCATATATTTT
>TRBD2|TRBV7-6|TRBJ2-5|NA
CASSYGGGFETQYF
TGTGCCAGCAGCTACGGGGGGGGATTCGAGACCCAGTACTTC
>NA|TRBV7-2|TRBJ1-1|once
CASSPRKGGARTEAFF
TGTGCCAGCAGCCCGCGTAAGGGGGGCGCACGGACTGAAGCTTTCTTT
>TRBD2|TRBV29-1|TRBJ2-5|many
CSVQAGGPETQYF
TGCAGCGTTCAAGCGGGAGGGCCAGAGACCCAGTACTTC
>NA|TRBV9|TRBJ1-3|few
CASSVGTARNTIYF
TGTGCCAGCAGCGTAGGGACCGCGAGAAACACCATATATTTT
>NA|TRBV29-1|TRBJ1-1|many
CSVESITDAFF
TGCAGCGTTGAGTCTATTACCGATGCTTTCTTT
>TRBD1|TRBV19|TRBJ1-5|NA
CASSMPRRGNQPQHF
TGTGCCAGTAGTATGCCCCGCAGGGGGAATCAGCCCCAGCATTTT
>TRBD1|TRBV10-3|TRBJ1-4|NA
CAISQPGTGAEKLFF
TGTGCCATCAGTCAGCCCGGGACAGGAGCCGAAAAACTGTTTTTT
>TRBD1|TRBV5-1|TRBJ2-1|NA
CASGAGTGYNEQFF
TGCGCCAGCGGCGCCGGGACAGGCTACAATGAGCAGTTCTTC
>TRBD2|TRBV20-1|TRBJ2-7|NA
CSARRLAGGRNYEQYF
TGCAGTGCTAGGCGACTAGCGGGAGGTCGAAATTACGAGCAGTACTTC